This TCR beta chain stems from a study of T cell responses to AZD1222 COVID-19 vaccine. Broader study findings: A mostly white British donor set with more females was recruited, and clonal diversity was possibly underestimated.

With regard to this clone: No antigen is known for it.

TCRdb's table, derived via immunoSEQ multiplex PCR, lists solely in-frame clones and lacks some. The top ten hold about 5.2% of the sample, which has 82,000 or so clones, 90% seen once. Sequencing was performed on peripheral blood, taken on day 0 of AZD1222 vaccination. The sequence was collected from an adult in good health.

The CDR3 bases are TGTGCCAGTACCTCAGGGGCGGCCTATAATTCACCCCTCCACTTT. It yields the protein CASTSGAAYNSPLHF. The J gene is TRBJ1-6, the V gene TRBV19; perhaps TRBD1 as D (6 bases). The CDR3 has 15 amino acids. Germline loops: CDR1 LNHDA, CDR2 SQIVND (reference sequence). Trimming took off 7 bases at V and 2 bases at J, with 12 bases between the two ends.